The 20 T cell receptor beta chains below were found in one sample sequenced in a study of T cells in Graves' hyperthyroidism and ophthalmopathy (dated by TCRdb to between 2018 and 2020). The library was prepared using multiplex PCR. This sample was sequenced with an Illumina HiSeq 2000. Amplification of TCR beta CDR3 regions was carried out from RNA transcripts. The first round of RT-PCR for the TCR CDR3 was performed with the HTBI primer set and the Qiagen OneStep RT-PCR kit. The raw public reads went through TCRdb reprocessing: fastp at Q25, MiXCR clone calling, in-frame beta chains kept. Each entry merges the rows of one CDR3 protein and shows their most common DNA and genes. For this sample there are about 400,000 distinct CDR3 sequences; roughly 13% appear just once. The top ten clones comprise 5.3% of the sample. Sample: blood. All receptors come from a young woman with Graves' hyperthyroidism.

This clonotype was detected ten times or more. The rearrangement links TRBV20-1 to TRBJ2-7; 14 nucleotides line up with TRBD2. CDR3 size: 16 residues. Germline CDR1 and CDR2: DFQATT and SNEGSKA (reference sequence). This CDR3 is CSIPTMTSGRAYEQYF. DNA for the CDR3: TGCAGCATACCTACTATGACTAGCGGGAGGGCCTACGAGCAGTACTTC.

This clonotype was counted ten times or more. The rearrangement links TRBV2 to TRBJ2-7; TRBD2 matches at 8 bases. The CDR3 length is 14 residues. Germline V gives CDR1 SNHLY, CDR2 FYNNEI. After removal of 8 bases from V and 5 bases from J, the junction contained 11 bases not matched to a gene. CDR3 DNA sequence: TGTGCCAGCCGGTGGACTAGCTTGGTCCACGAGCAGTACTTC. It encodes CASRWTSLVHEQYF.

The table lists this clonotype with many counts. This chain uses TRBV7-3 with TRBJ2-5; the D is unclear. Trimming cost V 0 bases and J 5 bases, with 13 bases left between them. Germline CDR1 SGHTA, CDR2 FQGTGA. This CDR3 comprises 15 residues. The CDR3 here is CASSLTGSLGETQYF. CDR3 DNA: TGTGCCAGCAGCTTAACAGGGTCCTTAGGGGAGACCCAGTACTTC.

In its sample, this clonotype was seen many times. The rearrangement joins TRBV28 to TRBJ1-1; D gene ambiguous. The CDR3 length is 13 residues. V was pared by 6 bases and J by 4 bases, with 12 bases between. CDR1 is MDHEN, CDR2 SYDVKM, per germline. CDR3 DNA: TGTGCCAGCAGCTATATCCTGAGCACTGAAGCTTTCTTT. Amino acids: CASSYILSTEAFF.

This clonotype was found a few times. The chain uses TRBV20-1 and TRBJ1-2; TRBD1 agrees at 9 bases. Germline CDR1 reads DFQATT; CDR2 reads SNEGSKA (reference sequence). Losses at the gene ends were 5 bases for V and 5 bases for J; bases not matched to a gene: 3. This CDR3 region has 12 residues. CDR3 coding DNA: TGCAGTGCTTCACAGGGGGCGTATGGCTACACCTTC. Amino acids: CSASQGAYGYTF.

This clonotype occurred a few times. This may stem from a read error, because a much larger clone lies one nucleotide away. The chain uses TRBV5-8 and TRBJ1-1; D remains unclear. The length of the CDR3 is 13 residues. V was clipped by 3 bases and J by 4 bases, with 10 bases between them. From germline, CDR1 is SGHTS and CDR2 YDEGEE. The CDR3, as DNA: TGTGCCAGCAGCTCGACATTTACCACTGAAGCTTTCTTT. It translates to CASSSTFTTEAFF.

This clonotype has more than one count but fewer than ten. The rearrangement joins TRBV6-1 to TRBJ2-7, with TRBD2 as a possible D gene (5 bases). CDR1 and CDR2 (germline): MNHNS, SASEGT. The V end was cut by 5 bases, the J end by 0 bases, with 17 bases between. The CDR3 runs 16 residues. Here the CDR3 reads CASSRTPDGNSYEQYF. CDR3 coding DNA: TGTGCCAGCAGTCGAACGCCGGACGGGAACTCCTACGAGCAGTACTTC.

The V call is TRBV4-3, the J call TRBJ1-1, with TRBD1 matching over 9 bases. Unmatched junction bases numbered 15, after V lost 0 bases and J lost 4 bases. Germline V gene lookup returns CDR1 LGHNA and CDR2 YSLEER. CDR3 length equals 19 residues. The CDR3 DNA is TGCGCCAGCAGCCAAGATCTTCTGGGACAGGGAAGGTTGGGCACTGAAGCTTTCTTT. Translation: CASSQDLLGQGRLGTEAFF.

This clonotype was recorded at least ten times. The V gene is TRBV7-2, the J gene TRBJ1-1; TRBD1 aligns across 11 bases. This CDR3 has 16 residues. Germline CDR1 SGHTA, CDR2 FQGNSA. The ends lost 2 bases at V and 7 bases at J; junction bases unmatched: 9. In nucleotides, the CDR3 is TGTGCCAGCAGCTTAACGGGACAGGGGGTCAGGGATGAAGCTTTCTTT. It specifies CASSLTGQGVRDEAFF.

The J gene is TRBJ2-2, the V gene TRBV12-3 or TRBV12-4; the D is unclear. Trimming left V 6 bases short and J 3 bases short, with 5 bases between. This CDR3 region has 12 residues. For the CDR3, the DNA is TGTGCCAGCAGGCCGGACACCGGGGAGCTGTTTTTT. Amino acids: CASRPDTGELFF.

In this sample, this clonotype turned up many times. V gene TRBV28 combines with J gene TRBJ2-3; TRBD2 aligns across 13 bases. Germline V CDR1 and CDR2: MDHEN, SYDVKM. The CDR3 extends over 16 amino acids. V was clipped by 5 bases and J by 4 bases; unmatched bases: 6. DNA of the CDR3: TGTGCCAGCAGTCCCCGGACTAGCGGGAGTTCAGATACGCAGTATTTT. Translating it yields CASSPRTSGSSDTQYF.

This clonotype came up a few times. This chain links TRBV5-1 with TRBJ1-2, with 7 bases identical to TRBD1. With V trimmed by 3 bases and J by 5 bases, 7 bases remained unmatched. The CDR3 is 14 residues long. CDR1 SGHRS and CDR2 YFSETQ come from the germline V gene. The CDR3 bases are TGCGCCAGCAGCTCCGGGACAGATGAATATGGCTACACCTTC. Its translation: CASSSGTDEYGYTF.

This clonotype was counted only a few times. A much larger clone lies a single base off, so this may be a read error. The rearrangement joins TRBV28 to TRBJ1-2; no firm D call. There are 12 residues in the CDR3. Germline assignment: CDR1 MDHEN and CDR2 SYDVKM. The CDR3 region is CASSLSADGYIF. CDR3 bases: TGTGCCAGCAGTTTATCGGCTGATGGCTACATCTTC.

This clonotype showed up just a few times. The chain is built from TRBV9 and TRBJ2-2; 7 nucleotides align to TRBD1. With 3 bases clipped from V and 0 bases from J, the junction kept 5 bases outside the gene matches. The CDR3 loop spans 16 amino acids. CDR1 is SGDLS, CDR2 YYNGEE, per germline. Here the CDR3 reads CASSAGGQTNTGELFF. The DNA for the CDR3 is TGTGCCAGCAGCGCTGGGGGACAGACGAACACCGGGGAGCTGTTTTTT.

On this clonotype itself: This may come from a read error, since a much larger clone is one base off. This chain joins TRBV30 and TRBJ2-5; TRBD2 matches at 7 bases. CDR1 and CDR2 from the germline V gene are GTSNPN and SVGIG (reference sequence). There are 11 residues in the CDR3. CDR3 loop: CAWRGGKTQHF. The CDR3 bases are TGTGCCTGGAGGGGGGGGAAGACCCAGCACTTC.

This chain joins TRBV2 and TRBJ2-7, with 12 bases fitting TRBD2. Germline-derived CDR1 and CDR2 are SNHLY and FYNNEI. With V trimmed by 4 bases and J by 2 bases, 6 bases remained unmatched. The CDR3 covers 16 residues. The chain's CDR3 is CASSVGLAGHTYEQYF. CDR3 nucleotides: TGTGCCAGCAGTGTAGGACTAGCGGGACACACCTACGAGCAGTACTTC.

The rearrangement links TRBV19 to TRBJ1-1, with TRBD1 identical over 10 bases. V gave up 3 bases and J gave up 6 bases; unmatched junction bases: 4. Per germline, CDR1 LNHDA and CDR2 SQIVND (reference sequence). This CDR3 is 14 amino acids long. Here the CDR3 DNA reads TGTGCCAGTAGTATGGGACAGGGGTGGGCTGAAGCTTTCTTT. Its protein is CASSMGQGWAEAFF.

In its sample, this clonotype was seen many times. The CDR3 nucleotides are TGCGCCAGCAGCTGGGGACTAGCGTCGTCATCCGGGGAGCTGTTTTTT. Residues: CASSWGLASSSGELFF. The V call is TRBV5-1, the J call TRBJ2-2, with 10 bases that match TRBD2. V was pared by 3 bases and J by 6 bases, with 8 bases of the junction left unmatched. This CDR3 contains 16 residues. Germline V gene lookup returns CDR1 SGHRS and CDR2 YFSETQ.

This clonotype was recorded many times. This rearrangement joins TRBV6-1 to TRBJ2-7; no reliable D call. Germline CDR1 and CDR2: MNHNS and SASEGT. The CDR3 has 14 amino acids. Deletions cut 7 bases from V and 2 bases from J, with 15 bases between. The CDR3 region is CASTPGPFTYEQYF. The CDR3 nucleotides read TGTGCCAGCACCCCCGGACCGTTCACCTACGAGCAGTACTTC.

This clonotype was seen repeatedly, ten times or more. The chain links TRBV29-1 to TRBJ1-2; D may be TRBD1 (6 bases). Trimming shortened V by 6 bases and J by 4 bases, and 9 bases separated the two germline ends. Germline lookup yields CDR1 SQVTM and CDR2 ANQGSEA. The CDR3 totals 11 residues. CDR3 in amino acids: CSVPQGYGYTF. The CDR3 DNA sequence: TGCAGCGTCCCACAGGGCTATGGCTACACCTTC.